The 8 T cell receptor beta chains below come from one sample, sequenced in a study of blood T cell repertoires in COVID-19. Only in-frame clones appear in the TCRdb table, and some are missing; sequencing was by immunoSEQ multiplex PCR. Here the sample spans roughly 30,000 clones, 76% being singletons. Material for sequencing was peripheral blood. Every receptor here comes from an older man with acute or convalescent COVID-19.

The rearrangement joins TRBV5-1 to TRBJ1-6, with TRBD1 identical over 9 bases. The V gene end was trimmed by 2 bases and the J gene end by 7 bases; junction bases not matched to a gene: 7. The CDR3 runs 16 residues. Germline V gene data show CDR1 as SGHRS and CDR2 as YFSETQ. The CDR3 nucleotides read TGCGCCAGCAGCTTCGTCCAGGGACAGGGAAATTCACCCCTCCACTTT. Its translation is CASSFVQGQGNSPLHF.

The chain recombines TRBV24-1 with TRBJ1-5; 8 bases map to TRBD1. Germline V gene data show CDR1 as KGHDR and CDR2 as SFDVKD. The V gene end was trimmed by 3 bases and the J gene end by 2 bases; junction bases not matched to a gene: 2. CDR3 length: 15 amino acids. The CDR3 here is CATSDQTGGNQPQHF. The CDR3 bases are TGTGCCACCAGTGATCAGACAGGGGGCAATCAGCCCCAGCATTTT.

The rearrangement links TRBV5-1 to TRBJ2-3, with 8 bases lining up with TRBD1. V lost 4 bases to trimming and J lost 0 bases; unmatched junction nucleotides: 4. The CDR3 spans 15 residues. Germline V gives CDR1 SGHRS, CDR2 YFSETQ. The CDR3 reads CASSRGQESTDTQYF. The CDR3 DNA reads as TGCGCCAGCAGCCGGGGACAGGAAAGCACAGATACGCAGTATTTT.

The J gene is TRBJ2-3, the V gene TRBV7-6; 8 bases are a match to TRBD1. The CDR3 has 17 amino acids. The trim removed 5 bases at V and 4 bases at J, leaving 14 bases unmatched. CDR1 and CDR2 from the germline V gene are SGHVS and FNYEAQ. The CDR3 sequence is CASSPEQGVIKADTQYF. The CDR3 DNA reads TGTGCCAGCAGCCCCGAACAGGGGGTTATTAAGGCAGATACGCAGTATTTT. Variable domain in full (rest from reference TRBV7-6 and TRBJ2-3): GAGVSQSPRYKVTKRGQDVALRCDPISGHVSLYWYRQALGQGPEFLTYFNYEAQQDKSGLPNDRFSAERPEGSISTLTIQRTEQRDSAMYRCASSPEQGVIKADTQYFGPGTRLTVL.

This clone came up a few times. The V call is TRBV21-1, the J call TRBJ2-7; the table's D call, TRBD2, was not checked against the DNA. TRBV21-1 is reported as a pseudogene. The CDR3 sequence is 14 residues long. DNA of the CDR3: TGTGCCAGCCCCAGGGAGTGGGGGGTGGACGAGCAGTACTTC. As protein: CASPREWGVDEQYF.

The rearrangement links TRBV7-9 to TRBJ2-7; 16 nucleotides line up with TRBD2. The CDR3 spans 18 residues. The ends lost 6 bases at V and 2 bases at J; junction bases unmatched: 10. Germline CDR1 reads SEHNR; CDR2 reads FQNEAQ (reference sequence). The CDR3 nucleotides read TGTGCCAGCAGTTCTACGCCGGGACTAGCGGGAGGGGCCTACGAGCAGTACTTC. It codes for CASSSTPGLAGGAYEQYF.

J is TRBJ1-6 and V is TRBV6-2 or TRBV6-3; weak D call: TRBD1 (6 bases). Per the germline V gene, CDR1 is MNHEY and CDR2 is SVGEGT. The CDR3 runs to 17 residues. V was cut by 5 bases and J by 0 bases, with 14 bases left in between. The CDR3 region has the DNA TGTGCCAGCAGTCCGGACAGACTGAGCTCCTATAATTCACCCCTCCACTTT. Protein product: CASSPDRLSSYNSPLHF.

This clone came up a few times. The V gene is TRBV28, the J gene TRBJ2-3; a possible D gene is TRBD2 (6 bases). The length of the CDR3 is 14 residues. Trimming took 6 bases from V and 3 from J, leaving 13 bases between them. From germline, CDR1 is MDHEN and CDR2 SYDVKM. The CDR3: CASRYRRGTDTQYF. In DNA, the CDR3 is TGTGCCAGCAGATACCGGAGGGGAACAGATACGCAGTATTTT.